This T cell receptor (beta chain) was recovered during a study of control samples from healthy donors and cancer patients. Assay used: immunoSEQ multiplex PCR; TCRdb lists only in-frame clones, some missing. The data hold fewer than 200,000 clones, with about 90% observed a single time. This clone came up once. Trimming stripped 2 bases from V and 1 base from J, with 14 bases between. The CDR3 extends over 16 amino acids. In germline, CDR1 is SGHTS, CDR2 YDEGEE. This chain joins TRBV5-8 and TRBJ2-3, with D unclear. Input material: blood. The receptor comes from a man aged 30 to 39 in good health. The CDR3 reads CASSFAGSGGTDTQYF. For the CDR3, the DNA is TGTGCCAGCAGCTTTGCTGGGTCTGGGGGCACAGATACGCAGTATTTT.